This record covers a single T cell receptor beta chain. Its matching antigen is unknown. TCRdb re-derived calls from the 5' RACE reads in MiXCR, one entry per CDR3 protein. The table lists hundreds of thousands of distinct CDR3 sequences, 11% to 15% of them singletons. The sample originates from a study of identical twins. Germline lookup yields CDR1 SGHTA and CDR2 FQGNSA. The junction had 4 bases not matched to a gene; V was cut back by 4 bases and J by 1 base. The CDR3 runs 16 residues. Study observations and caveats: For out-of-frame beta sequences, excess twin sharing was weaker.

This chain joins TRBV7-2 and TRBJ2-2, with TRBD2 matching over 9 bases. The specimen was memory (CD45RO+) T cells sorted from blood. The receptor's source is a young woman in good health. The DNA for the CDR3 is TGTGCCAGCAGCTCTTTAGCGGGGGTGAACACCGGGGAGCTGTTTTTT. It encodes CASSSLAGVNTGELFF. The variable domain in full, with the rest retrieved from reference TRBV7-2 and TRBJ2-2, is GAGVSQSPSNKVTEKGKDVELRCDPISGHTALYWYRQSLGQGLEFLIYFQGNSAPDKSGLPSDRFSAERTGGSVSTLTIQRTQQEDSAVYLCASSSLAGVNTGELFFGEGSRLTVL.